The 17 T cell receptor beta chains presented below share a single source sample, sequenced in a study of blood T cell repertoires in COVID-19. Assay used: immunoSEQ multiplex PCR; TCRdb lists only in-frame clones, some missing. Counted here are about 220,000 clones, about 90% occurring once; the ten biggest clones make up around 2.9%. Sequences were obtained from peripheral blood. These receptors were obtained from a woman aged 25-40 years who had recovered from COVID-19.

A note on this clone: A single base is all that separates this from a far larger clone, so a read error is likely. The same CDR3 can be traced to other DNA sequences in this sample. The CDR3 loop is CASSSYTGELFF. In DNA, the CDR3 is TGTGCCAGCAGTTCCTACACCGGGGAGCTGTTTTTT. The chain couples TRBV7-2 to TRBJ2-2; D is undetermined. CDR3 length equals 12 residues. V lost 6 bases to trimming and J lost 3 bases, with 5 bases between them. CDR1 and CDR2 (germline): SGHTA, FQGNSA.

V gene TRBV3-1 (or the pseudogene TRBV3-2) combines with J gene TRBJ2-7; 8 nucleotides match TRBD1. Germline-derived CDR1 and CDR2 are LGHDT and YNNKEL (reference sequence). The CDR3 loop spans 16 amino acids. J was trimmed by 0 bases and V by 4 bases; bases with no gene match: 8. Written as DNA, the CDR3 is TGTGCCAGCAGCCCGGGACAGGACTTTCTCTCCTACGAGCAGTACTTC. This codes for CASSPGQDFLSYEQYF.

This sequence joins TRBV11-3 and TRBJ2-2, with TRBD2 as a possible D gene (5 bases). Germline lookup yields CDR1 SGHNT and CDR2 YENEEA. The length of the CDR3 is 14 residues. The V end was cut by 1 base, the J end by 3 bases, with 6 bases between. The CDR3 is CASSLAGDTGELFF. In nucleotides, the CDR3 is TGTGCCAGCAGCTTAGCCGGGGACACCGGGGAGCTGTTTTTT. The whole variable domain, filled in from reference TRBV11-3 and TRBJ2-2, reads EAGVVQSPRYKIIEKKQPVAFWCNPISGHNTLYWYLQNLGQGPELLIRYENEEAVDDSQLPKDRFSAERLKGVDSTLKIQPAELGDSAVYLCASSLAGDTGELFFGEGSRLTVL.

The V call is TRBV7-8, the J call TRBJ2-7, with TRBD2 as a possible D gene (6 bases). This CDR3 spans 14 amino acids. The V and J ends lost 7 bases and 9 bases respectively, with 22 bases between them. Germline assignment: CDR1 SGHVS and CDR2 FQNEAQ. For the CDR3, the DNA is TGTGCCAGCAACCCCGGGACTTCCTTGACTCGGCAGTACTTC. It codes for CASNPGTSLTRQYF.

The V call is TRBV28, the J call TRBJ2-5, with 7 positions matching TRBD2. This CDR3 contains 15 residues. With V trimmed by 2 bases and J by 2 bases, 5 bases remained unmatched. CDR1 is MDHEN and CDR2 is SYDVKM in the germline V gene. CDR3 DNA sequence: TGTGCCAGCAGTTTACGCGGGGGTGGGCAAGAGACCCAGTACTTC. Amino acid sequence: CASSLRGGGQETQYF.

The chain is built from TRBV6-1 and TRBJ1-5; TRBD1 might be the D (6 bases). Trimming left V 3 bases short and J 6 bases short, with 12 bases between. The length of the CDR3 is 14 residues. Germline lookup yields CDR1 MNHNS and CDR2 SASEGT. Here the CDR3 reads CASSDSRGSQPQHF. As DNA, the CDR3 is TGTGCCAGCAGTGATTCCAGGGGCTCTCAGCCCCAGCATTTT.

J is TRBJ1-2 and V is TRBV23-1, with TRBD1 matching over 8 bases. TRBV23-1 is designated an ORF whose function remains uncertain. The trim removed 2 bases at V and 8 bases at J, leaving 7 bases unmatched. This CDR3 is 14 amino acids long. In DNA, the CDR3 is TGCGCCAGCAGTCAACACCAGGGGGCTAGGGGCTACACCTTC. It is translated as CASSQHQGARGYTF.

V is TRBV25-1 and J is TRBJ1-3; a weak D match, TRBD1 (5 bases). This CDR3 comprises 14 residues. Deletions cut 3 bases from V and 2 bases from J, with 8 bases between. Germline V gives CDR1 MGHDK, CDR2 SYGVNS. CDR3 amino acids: CASSDGGAGNTIYF. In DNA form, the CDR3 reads TGTGCCAGCAGTGATGGGGGGGCTGGAAACACCATATATTTT. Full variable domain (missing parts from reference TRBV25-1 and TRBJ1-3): EADIYQTPRYLVIGTGKKITLECSQTMGHDKMYWYQQDPGMELHLIHYSYGVNSTEKGDLSSESTVSRIRTEHFPLTLESARPSHTSQYLCASSDGGAGNTIYFGEGSWLTVV.

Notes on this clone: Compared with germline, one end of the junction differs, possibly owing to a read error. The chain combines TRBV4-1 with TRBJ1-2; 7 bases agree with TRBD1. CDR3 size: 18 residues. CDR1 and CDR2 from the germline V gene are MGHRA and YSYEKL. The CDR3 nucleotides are TGCGCCAGCAGCGAAGAGCAATTCCGGGACAGCTACCACTATGGCTACACCTTC. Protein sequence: CASSEEQFRDSYHYGYTF.

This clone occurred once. Here the CDR3 reads CASSQGPSLAGETDTQYF. Written as DNA, the CDR3 is TGTGCCAGCAGCCAAGGCCCTTCACTAGCGGGGGAGACAGATACGCAGTATTTT. The chain couples TRBV4-2 to TRBJ2-3, with 11 nucleotides matching TRBD2. This CDR3 is built from 18 residues. CDR1 and CDR2 (germline): LGHNA, YNFKEQ. V trimming: 1 base; J trimming: 3 bases; junction bases outside the gene matches: 9.

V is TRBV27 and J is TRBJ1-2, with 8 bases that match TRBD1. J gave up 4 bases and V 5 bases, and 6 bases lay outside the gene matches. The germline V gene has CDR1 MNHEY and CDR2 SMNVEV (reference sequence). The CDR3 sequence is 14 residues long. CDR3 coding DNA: TGTGCCAGCAGTCCCAGGGGGCTCCCCTATGGCTACACCTTC. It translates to CASSPRGLPYGYTF.

The CDR3 protein is CASSLGNTTGGIYNEQFF. CDR3 nucleotide sequence: TGCGCCAGCAGCTTGGGTAACACGACAGGGGGGATCTACAATGAGCAGTTCTTC. The chain couples TRBV5-1 to TRBJ2-1; 9 bases line up with TRBD1. The CDR3 extends over 18 amino acids. Unmatched junction bases numbered 10, after V lost 0 bases and J lost 3 bases. Germline assignment: CDR1 SGHRS and CDR2 YFSETQ.

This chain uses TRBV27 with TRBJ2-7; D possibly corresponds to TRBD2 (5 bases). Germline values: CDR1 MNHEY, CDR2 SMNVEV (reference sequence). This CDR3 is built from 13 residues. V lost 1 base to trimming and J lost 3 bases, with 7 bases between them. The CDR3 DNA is TGTGCCAGCAGTTTATTCGGGGTCTACGAGCAGTACTTC. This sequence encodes CASSLFGVYEQYF.

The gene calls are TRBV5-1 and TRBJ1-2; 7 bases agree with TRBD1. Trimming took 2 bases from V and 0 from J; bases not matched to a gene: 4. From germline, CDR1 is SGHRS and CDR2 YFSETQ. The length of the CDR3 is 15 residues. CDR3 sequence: CASSFGTDPNYGYTF. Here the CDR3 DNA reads TGCGCCAGCAGCTTCGGGACAGACCCTAACTATGGCTACACCTTC.

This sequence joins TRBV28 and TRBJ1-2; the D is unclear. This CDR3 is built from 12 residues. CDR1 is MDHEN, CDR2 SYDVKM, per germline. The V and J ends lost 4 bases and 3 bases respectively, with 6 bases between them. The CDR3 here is CASSSTDYGYTF. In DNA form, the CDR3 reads TGTGCCAGCAGTTCTACAGACTATGGCTACACCTTC.

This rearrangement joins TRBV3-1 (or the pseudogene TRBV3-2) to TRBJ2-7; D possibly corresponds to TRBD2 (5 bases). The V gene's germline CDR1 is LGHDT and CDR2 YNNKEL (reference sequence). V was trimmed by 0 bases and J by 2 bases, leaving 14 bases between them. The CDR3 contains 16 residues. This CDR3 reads CASSQETKTNTYEQYF. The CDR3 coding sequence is TGTGCCAGCAGCCAAGAGACTAAGACTAACACCTACGAGCAGTACTTC.

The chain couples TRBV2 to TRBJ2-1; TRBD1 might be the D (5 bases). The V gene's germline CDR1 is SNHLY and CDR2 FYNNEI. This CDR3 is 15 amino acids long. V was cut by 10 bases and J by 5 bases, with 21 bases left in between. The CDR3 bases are TGTGCCACCCAATCTCAGGGTATAGGACACAATGAGCAGTTCTTC. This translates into CATQSQGIGHNEQFF.